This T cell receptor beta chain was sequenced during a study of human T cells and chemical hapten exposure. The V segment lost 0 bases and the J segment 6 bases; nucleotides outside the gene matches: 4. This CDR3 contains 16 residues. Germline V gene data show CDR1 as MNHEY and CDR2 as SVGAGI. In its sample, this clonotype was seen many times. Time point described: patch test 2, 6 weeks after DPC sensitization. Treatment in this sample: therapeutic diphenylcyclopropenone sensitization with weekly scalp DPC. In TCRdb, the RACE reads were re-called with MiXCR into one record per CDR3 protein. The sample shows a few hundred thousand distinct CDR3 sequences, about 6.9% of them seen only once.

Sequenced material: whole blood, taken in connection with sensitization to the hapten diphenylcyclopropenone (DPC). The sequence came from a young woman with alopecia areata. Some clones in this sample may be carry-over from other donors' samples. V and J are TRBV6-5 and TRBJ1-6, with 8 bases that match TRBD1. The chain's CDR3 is CASSYSWTGINSPLHF. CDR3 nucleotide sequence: TGTGCCAGCAGTTACTCTTGGACAGGGATTAATTCACCCCTCCACTTT.